This T cell receptor beta chain was obtained from a study of molecular identifiers for immune sequencing clone quantification (dated by TCRdb to the late 2010s). For context, the study as a whole: For a replicate experiment, RNA from around 18,000 or 91,000 naive CD8 T cells was divided into five aliquots, and four of the five aliquots were sequenced. This methods study used CD8 T cells to benchmark TCR RNA copy counting and molecular-identifier clustering-based TCR repertoire sequencing (MIDCIRS). Study-wide conclusions, independent of this receptor: A single cell's worth of spiked-in Jurkat TCR RNA was reported detectable even among about a million naive CD8 T cells. Modeling gave about 3.2 recovered TCR RNA copies per cell versus around 10 by digital PCR, implying around 33% capture efficiency. In CMV-specific effector cells, over 98% of molecules were held by clones above 20 RNA copies, whereas under 1% of molecules were held by such clones in naive cells. Highly expanded clone sizes could be underestimated if identical TCR molecules share a barcode. When barcode sub-clustering was not used, chimeric consensus sequences inflated TCR diversity, with chimeras reaching as high as 47%. Naive libraries contained spiked-in Jurkat TCR RNA (around ten copies' worth), which is not part of the donor repertoire.

This clonotype was observed at least ten times. There is no known antigen for this receptor. Base qualities are not recorded, but no much larger clone differs from it by a single base. Libraries of naive CD8 T cells were built from anywhere between roughly 17,000 and 1,000,000 sorted cells, with 10%, 30% or 50% of the purified RNA used. Naive CD8 T cells were FACS-sorted as CD8+CD4-CCR7+CD45RA+ on a BD FACSAria II into RLT Plus buffer. To test detection sensitivity, Jurkat RNA equal to 9 to 10 TCR copies was added to samples of roughly 18,000-1,100,000 naive CD8 T cells. CD8 T cells were enriched with RosetteSep CD8+ T Cell Enrichment Cocktail and Ficoll-Paque, followed by ACK red cell lysis. Library prep was done by PCR. The data were produced on an Illumina HiSeq 4000. Preparation of bulk TCR libraries followed a previously described approach, with the TCR primers listed in Table S5. The Qiagen AllPrep DNA/RNA kit was used to purify total RNA. Before analysis, reads from multiple sequencing runs of the same library were pooled. Turning to the authors' computational methods: Only reads with exact TCR constant sequence were kept, trimmed to 150 nt, and grouped by their 12-nt molecular barcodes. Reads inside each barcode group were sub-clustered using a 15% Levenshtein threshold, and a quality-weighted consensus sequence was constructed for each RNA molecule. Non-functional sequences were discarded, and so were lower-count sequences lying one edit away from another sequence. Barcode sub-clusters with fewer than 20% of the maximum read count were removed, based on fitting two negative binomial distributions. TCRdb trimmed public reads at Q25 via fastp, called clones via MiXCR and kept in-frame beta chains. Rows matching on CDR3 protein sequence are summarized as one entry with the most common DNA and genes. TCRdb's processing, not the authors', yielded these V and J calls. Here the sample has about 320,000 distinct CDR3 sequences; roughly a fifth occur a single time. The ten largest clonotypes hold 0.81% of the sample.

Deletion took 4 bases off V and 0 bases off J, with a span of 14 bases between the germline ends. Measured from the cysteine to the phenylalanine, the CDR3 is 16 residues long. Only the CDR3 part of the read is kept: 48 bases, read in frame from the first base. The chain was built from TRBV12-3 or TRBV12-4 and TRBJ2-3, with the D gene too uncertain to name. The sequenced sample was naive CD8+ T cells from blood, with Jurkat cell RNA spiked in. This specimen's cell subset or site label, per the study, means: FACS-sorted CD8+CD4-CCR7+CD45RA+ naive T cells. This receptor was identified in a human donor in good health. Some libraries in this study had Jurkat cell RNA spiked in. The CDR3 is CASSSSYGASTDTQYF. The DNA sequence is given as TGTGCCAGCAGTTCCAGTTACGGAGCTAGCACAGATACGCAGTATTTT.